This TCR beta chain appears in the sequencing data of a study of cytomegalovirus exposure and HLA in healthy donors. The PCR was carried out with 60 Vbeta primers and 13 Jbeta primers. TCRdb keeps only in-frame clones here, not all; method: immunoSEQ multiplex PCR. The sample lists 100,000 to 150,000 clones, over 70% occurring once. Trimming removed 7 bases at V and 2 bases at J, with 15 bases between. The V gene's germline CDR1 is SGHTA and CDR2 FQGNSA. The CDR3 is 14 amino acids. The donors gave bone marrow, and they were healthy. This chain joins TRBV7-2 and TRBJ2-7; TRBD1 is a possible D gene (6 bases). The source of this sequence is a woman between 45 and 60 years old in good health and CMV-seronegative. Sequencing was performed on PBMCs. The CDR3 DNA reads TGTGCCAGCAAACTAGGACAGCTAACCTACGAGCAGTACTTC. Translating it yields CASKLGQLTYEQYF. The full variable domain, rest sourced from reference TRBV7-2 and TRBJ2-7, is GAGVSQSPSNKVTEKGKDVELRCDPISGHTALYWYRQSLGQGLEFLIYFQGNSAPDKSGLPSDRFSAERTGGSVSTLTIQRTQQEDSAVYLCASKLGQLTYEQYFGPGTRLTVT.